These 2 T cell receptor beta chains originate from one sample sequenced in a study of neurological immune-mediated disorders. TCRdb ran MiXCR on the 5' RACE reads and lists one entry per CDR3 protein. The table lists 35,000 to 40,000 distinct CDR3 sequences, 11% of them singletons. Sequences were obtained from CD4+ T cells from blood. Receptors originate from a woman aged 25-40 years with HTLV-1-associated myelopathy (HAM/TSP).

This clonotype was detected ten times or more. The chain recombines TRBV12-3 or TRBV12-4 with TRBJ1-5; unclear D gene. The ends were cut back, 5 bases at V and 4 bases at J, with 6 bases in the middle. This CDR3 is 12 amino acids long. For the CDR3, the DNA is TGTGCCAGCAGTCCAAGTAATCAGCCCCAGCATTTT. Translating gives CASSPSNQPQHF.

This clonotype was observed many times. Written as DNA, the CDR3 is TGCGCCAGCAGCTTGGATCTAGCGGGGGGGCCCAATGAGCAGTTCTTC. Amino acid sequence: CASSLDLAGGPNEQFF. This chain uses TRBV5-1 with TRBJ2-1; 12 nucleotides line up with TRBD2. The CDR3 contains 16 residues. Trimming at V came to 0 bases and at J to 6 bases, leaving 4 bases not matched to a gene. Germline lookup yields CDR1 SGHRS and CDR2 YFSETQ.